These 32 T cell receptor beta chains came from one sample sequenced in a study of spatial heterogeneity in lung cancer. General study points: Counts of expanded alpha and beta TCRs within tumors tracked the tumor nonsynonymous mutation count.

As to time point: sample taken at primary tumor resection. A single record per CDR3 protein comes from TCRdb applying MiXCR to the 5' RACE reads. The sample records fewer than 20,000 distinct CDR3 sequences, 6.5% to 8.5% being singletons. No antigen is known for these receptors. Sequenced material: lung tumor tissue, taken at surgery. These TCRs come from a female donor with early-stage non-small cell lung cancer.

With regard to this clonotype: The size of this beta chain means little, since it is a stray read in a library made for alpha chains. The CDR3 bases are TGTGCCAGCACCAAAGGCCCAGGGGGCGGCTATGGCTACACCTTC. Encoded protein: CASTKGPGGGYGYTF. This chain joins TRBV12-3 or TRBV12-4 and TRBJ1-2, with TRBD1 matching 8 bases. J lost 4 bases, V lost 7 bases, and 11 bases had no gene match. This CDR3 has 15 residues.

This clonotype was observed at least ten times. The library was prepared for alpha chains; this beta chain is a stray read, so its frequency means little. J is TRBJ1-6 and V is TRBV27; possibly TRBD1 for D (5 bases). CDR3 length: 17 residues. V was clipped by 4 bases and J by 0 bases, with 13 bases between them. Germline assignment: CDR1 MNHEY and CDR2 SMNVEV (reference sequence). CDR3 amino acids: CASSSDSHSSYNSPLHF. The CDR3 nucleotides read TGTGCCAGCAGTTCCGACAGTCACAGCTCCTATAATTCACCCCTCCACTTT.

This clonotype was recorded many times. For a library built for alpha chains, this beta chain is a stray read; little rests on its size. This chain links TRBV2 with TRBJ1-6; the D gene is possibly TRBD1 (5 bases). The CDR3 extends over 14 amino acids. Germline V lookup: CDR1 SNHLY, CDR2 FYNNEI. The V gene lost 6 bases and the J gene lost 6 bases, with 12 bases spanning the gap. The CDR3 coding sequence is TGTGCCAGCAGCGGGACTTTCCCTAATTCACCCCTCCACTTT. The encoded protein is CASSGTFPNSPLHF.

This clonotype was counted between two and nine times. Being off target in a library aimed at alpha chains, this beta chain has a size of little meaning. J is TRBJ2-6 and V is TRBV4-1; D may be TRBD2 (5 bases). V lost 4 bases and J lost 3, with 13 bases in between. Germline CDR1 is MGHRA and CDR2 is YSYEKL. The length of the CDR3 is 16 residues. CDR3 in amino acids: CASSRPEGCGANVLTF. In DNA form, the CDR3 reads TGCGCCAGCAGCCGCCCTGAGGGCTGTGGGGCCAACGTCCTGACTTTC.

There are many counts of this clonotype. This beta chain is a stray sequence in a library constructed for alpha chains; its clone size is not meaningful. This chain joins TRBV7-2 and TRBJ2-2, with D uncertain. This CDR3 contains 12 residues. V lost 1 base and J 3 bases, leaving 0 bases between the germline ends. CDR1 SGHTA and CDR2 FQGNSA come from the germline V gene. The CDR3 DNA is TGTGCCAGCAGCTTAGACACCGGGGAGCTGTTTTTT. This sequence encodes CASSLDTGELFF.

This clonotype was observed many times. Because this beta chain is a stray read in a library intended to capture alpha chains, its abundance should not be given much weight. The chain uses TRBV19 and TRBJ2-2; D not resolved. The V gene's germline CDR1 is LNHDA and CDR2 SQIVND (reference sequence). Deletions cut 3 bases from V and 8 bases from J, with 13 bases between. The length of the CDR3 is 14 residues. CDR3 residues: CASSIKALGGELFF. The CDR3 nucleotides are TGTGCCAGTAGTATTAAGGCCCTTGGGGGGGAGCTGTTTTTT.

In this sample, this clonotype turned up many times. Little can be read into the size of this beta chain, an off-target read in a library designed for alpha chains. This rearrangement joins TRBV29-1 to TRBJ2-7, with 8 bases identical to TRBD1. J gave up 4 bases and V 7 bases, and 6 bases lay outside the gene matches. Germline lookup yields CDR1 SQVTM and CDR2 ANQGSEA. CDR3 size: 12 residues. CDR3 region: CSAGQGRYEQYF. In DNA, the CDR3 is TGCAGCGCTGGACAGGGTAGGTACGAGCAGTACTTC.

This clonotype was observed at least ten times. As an off-target read in a library built for alpha chains, this beta chain has a frequency of little significance. The chain links TRBV6-5 to TRBJ1-1; D not certain. V lost 5 bases and J 1 base, leaving 14 bases between the germline ends. This CDR3 comprises 15 residues. CDR1 is MNHEY, CDR2 SVGAGI, per germline. The chain's CDR3 is CASSPQPGANTEAFF. The CDR3 DNA follows: TGTGCCAGCAGTCCACAACCGGGCGCGAACACTGAAGCTTTCTTT.

Many counts were recorded for this clonotype. This beta chain is a stray sequence in a library constructed for alpha chains; its clone size is not meaningful. The chain couples TRBV28 to TRBJ2-7, with 10 positions matching TRBD2. CDR3 length: 15 residues. V lost 6 bases, J lost 0 bases, and 5 bases stayed unmatched. Germline loops: CDR1 MDHEN, CDR2 SYDVKM. In DNA, the CDR3 is TGTGCCAGCAGGGCACTAGCGGGATTCTCCTACGAGCAGTACTTC. It translates to CASRALAGFSYEQYF.

In its sample, this clonotype was seen many times. Little can be read into the size of this beta chain, an off-target read in a library designed for alpha chains. The chain couples TRBV2 to TRBJ2-7; D remains ambiguous. Trimming shortened V by 7 bases and J by 5 bases, and 12 bases separated the two germline ends. CDR3 length equals 12 residues. The germline gives CDR1 SNHLY, CDR2 FYNNEI. The CDR3 nucleotides are TGTGCCAGCAACTGGATTTCCCACGAGCAGTACTTC. Residues: CASNWISHEQYF.

This clonotype was detected many times. This beta chain is a stray sequence in a library constructed for alpha chains; its clone size is not meaningful. The genes are TRBV9 and TRBJ2-7; 10 positions match TRBD2. The CDR3 covers 15 residues. V trimming: 0 bases; J trimming: 3 bases; junction bases outside the gene matches: 3. Germline CDR1 is SGDLS and CDR2 is YYNGEE. This chain's CDR3 is CASSVEAGGNYEQYF. DNA for the CDR3: TGTGCCAGCAGCGTAGAAGCGGGGGGGAACTACGAGCAGTACTTC.

This clonotype has just a few counts. This beta chain is a stray read from a library made for alpha chains; its abundance is not meaningful. V is TRBV3-1 and J is TRBJ1-6; 10 nucleotides match TRBD1. Germline CDR1 and CDR2: LGHDT and YNNKEL (reference sequence). The CDR3 is 17 residues long. The ends lost 1 base at V and 10 bases at J; junction bases unmatched: 10. The CDR3 nucleotides read TGTGCCAGCAGCCAAGGGGCCGGGACAGGGGCACGATCACCCCTCCACTTT. This gives the protein CASSQGAGTGARSPLHF.

This clonotype came up many times. The size of this beta chain means little, since it is a stray read in a library made for alpha chains. This chain links TRBV24-1 with TRBJ2-1; 10 nucleotides agree with TRBD2. The CDR3 contains 14 residues. Trimming took 4 bases from V and 6 from J; bases not matched to a gene: 2. In germline, CDR1 is KGHDR, CDR2 SFDVKD. The CDR3 DNA sequence: TGTGCCACCAGTGACAGCGGGGGGGCCAATGAGCAGTTCTTC. Translating it yields CATSDSGGANEQFF.

This clonotype occurred many times. Within a library made for alpha chains, this beta chain is off target, and its count is uninformative. This rearrangement joins TRBV12-3 or TRBV12-4 to TRBJ1-6; a weak D match, TRBD1 (6 bases). V was clipped by 6 bases and J by 9 bases, with 21 bases between them. The CDR3 loop spans 16 amino acids. The CDR3 region has the DNA TGTGCCAGCAGCGCCAGCAGGCAGGGGATCGGTTCACCCCTCCACTTT. Translation: CASSASRQGIGSPLHF.

This clonotype was seen a few times. This beta chain represents an off-target read in a library built for alpha chains; its size is of limited meaning. J is TRBJ2-6 and V is TRBV7-3, with no clear D. The CDR3 sequence is 17 residues long. Trimming took 0 bases from V and 1 from J, leaving 10 bases between them. The germline V gene encodes CDR1 SGHTA and CDR2 FQGTGA. The CDR3 reads CASSLTGRISGANVLTF. The CDR3 nucleotides read TGTGCCAGCAGCTTAACAGGACGTATATCTGGGGCCAACGTCCTGACTTTC.

Regarding this clonotype: A library prepared for alpha chains yielded this beta chain as an off-target read; its size is of little meaning. The chain is built from TRBV11-1 and TRBJ2-1; 8 bases are shared with TRBD2. V was clipped by 4 bases and J by 4 bases; unmatched bases: 0. The CDR3 spans 13 residues. The germline V gene has CDR1 SGHAT and CDR2 FQDESV (reference sequence). The CDR3 loop is CASSSGGYNEQFF. CDR3 DNA sequence: TGTGCCAGCAGCTCGGGGGGGTACAATGAGCAGTTCTTC.

This clonotype was detected many times. The size of this beta chain means little, since it is a stray read in a library made for alpha chains. The chain links TRBV28 to TRBJ1-1, with 7 bases that match TRBD1. Germline values: CDR1 MDHEN, CDR2 SYDVKM. The CDR3 covers 14 residues. V shed 0 bases, J shed 8 bases, and the junction held 6 bases outside the gene matches. The CDR3 DNA reads as TGTGCCAGCAGTTTATGGAAGGGACAGAACGAAGCTTTCTTT. Its translation is CASSLWKGQNEAFF.

Many counts were recorded for this clonotype. This beta chain is a stray read from a library made for alpha chains; its abundance is not meaningful. The chain combines TRBV5-1 with TRBJ2-3, with 9 nucleotides matching TRBD2. There are 16 residues in the CDR3. V was pared by 4 bases and J by 4 bases, with 10 bases of the junction left unmatched. Per germline, CDR1 SGHRS and CDR2 YFSETQ. In DNA form, the CDR3 reads TGCGCCAGCAGCCCCGAGATGAGCGGGGGGCCAGATACGCAGTATTTT. As protein: CASSPEMSGGPDTQYF.

This clonotype was observed at least ten times. Found in a library prepared for alpha chains, this beta chain is an off-target read, and its abundance has little meaning. The rearrangement links TRBV20-1 to TRBJ1-1; D perhaps matches TRBD1 (6 bases). V gave up 6 bases and J gave up 5 bases, with 16 bases separating them. The CDR3 spans 13 residues. Germline assignment: CDR1 DFQATT and CDR2 SNEGSKA (reference sequence). CDR3 DNA sequence: TGCAGTGCCGGAGGTGGGGGGCGTACTGAAGCTTTCTTT. Amino acids: CSAGGGGRTEAFF.

The count of this clonotype is one. It may be a read error: a sequence one base away is much more abundant. This beta chain was picked up by a library intended for alpha chains and is off target, so its count carries little meaning. The chain recombines TRBV6-4 with TRBJ1-5; D is undetermined. The CDR3 has 13 amino acids. Germline V gives CDR1 MRHNA, CDR2 SNTAGT. The CDR3 nucleotides read TGTGCCAGCAGTCAAGAGGGAAATCACCCCCAGCATTTT. This codes for CASSQEGNHPQHF.

Many counts were recorded for this clonotype. Compared with germline, one end of the junction differs, possibly owing to a read error. In a library made to pick up alpha chains, this beta chain is a stray read with a size that means little. V is TRBV7-4 and J is TRBJ1-5, with D uncertain. CDR1 is SGHVT, CDR2 SQSDAQ, per germline. This CDR3 has 14 residues. The chain's CDR3 is CASSLGPSNQPQHF. As DNA, the CDR3 is TGTGCCAGCAGTTTAGGTCCGAGCAATCAGCCCCAGCATTTT.

This clonotype showed up many times. Little can be read into the size of this beta chain, an off-target read in a library designed for alpha chains. The V gene is TRBV4-1, the J gene TRBJ1-2; no clear D. Trimming removed 2 bases at V and 3 bases at J, with 19 bases between. Germline CDR1 MGHRA, CDR2 YSYEKL. This CDR3 region has 17 residues. For the CDR3, the DNA is TGCGCCAGCAGCCAACAATTCCCCCTAGTTGGGGACTATGGCTACACCTTC. Protein: CASSQQFPLVGDYGYTF.

This clonotype was seen at least ten times. Within a library made for alpha chains, this beta chain is off target, and its count is uninformative. The chain links TRBV10-3 to TRBJ1-5; 7 bases are a match to TRBD1. Germline CDR1 and CDR2: ENHRY and SYGVKD. After removal of 5 bases from V and 7 bases from J, the junction contained 8 bases not matched to a gene. The CDR3 extends over 14 amino acids. The CDR3 region is CAISIQGPGQPQHF. CDR3 coding DNA: TGTGCCATCAGTATACAGGGGCCGGGACAGCCCCAGCATTTT.

This clonotype is medium-sized by share. This beta chain is a stray read from a library made for alpha chains; its abundance is not meaningful. The CDR3 nucleotides are TGCAGCGTTGGAGCGGTGGTCGCAGATACGCAGTATTTT. This sequence encodes CSVGAVVADTQYF. The chain recombines TRBV29-1 with TRBJ2-3; D may be TRBD2 (5 bases). The V gene lost 4 bases and the J gene lost 4 bases, with 12 bases spanning the gap. CDR3 size: 13 residues. From germline, CDR1 is SQVTM and CDR2 ANQGSEA.

This clonotype was observed many times. Little can be read into the size of this beta chain, an off-target read in a library designed for alpha chains. The V and J genes are TRBV12-3 or TRBV12-4 and TRBJ1-1; 7 bases match TRBD1. With V trimmed by 6 bases and J by 4 bases, 11 bases remained unmatched. The CDR3 runs to 15 residues. The CDR3 loop reads CASRPQRAGGTEAFF. CDR3 in DNA: TGTGCCAGCAGACCCCAACGGGCAGGGGGCACTGAAGCTTTCTTT.

There are many counts of this clonotype. This beta chain is a stray read from a library made for alpha chains; its abundance is not meaningful. The chain is built from TRBV29-1 and TRBJ1-1, with D unresolved. The CDR3 consists of 10 residues. V was trimmed by 4 bases and J by 10 bases, leaving 10 bases between them. Germline V CDR1 and CDR2: SQVTM, ANQGSEA. In DNA form, the CDR3 reads TGCAGCGTTGTACGGGAGTTAGCTTTCTTT. It specifies CSVVRELAFF.

Comment on this clonotype: This beta chain appears as a stray read in a library generated for alpha chains; its size is not informative. The gene calls are TRBV30 and TRBJ2-3; D is possibly TRBD2 (5 bases). Looked up from germline, CDR1 is GTSNPN and CDR2 is SVGIG (reference sequence). Trimming removed 4 bases from V and 2 bases from J, with 13 bases in between. This CDR3 has 14 residues. The DNA for the CDR3 is TGTGCCTGGAACACCGGGATACTCACAGATACGCAGTATTTT. Translation: CAWNTGILTDTQYF.

This clonotype has only a few counts. Since the library was made to target alpha chains, this beta chain is a stray read and its abundance is not meaningful. The V call is TRBV4-2, the J call TRBJ2-1; maybe TRBD2 (6 bases). V was pared by 2 bases and J by 7 bases, with 15 bases between. This CDR3 region has 15 residues. Germline-derived CDR1 and CDR2 are LGHNA and YNFKEQ. CDR3 nucleotides: TGTGCCAGCAGCCAATCCGGCGGGGTGGGGAATGAGCAGTTCTTC. Translation gives CASSQSGGVGNEQFF.

This clonotype was picked up many times. This beta chain is a stray sequence in a library constructed for alpha chains; its clone size is not meaningful. The chain links TRBV5-1 to TRBJ1-2; D is unresolved. In germline, CDR1 is SGHRS, CDR2 YFSETQ. This CDR3 region has 12 residues. Trimming pared 0 bases from V and 5 bases from J, leaving 5 bases between. Here the CDR3 DNA reads TGCGCCAGCAGCTTGGACACTTATGGCTACACCTTC. It is translated as CASSLDTYGYTF.

This clonotype has ten or more counts. Being off target in a library aimed at alpha chains, this beta chain has a size of little meaning. The chain joins TRBV7-2 to TRBJ1-6; no definite D call. V lost 7 bases to trimming and J lost 8 bases, with 15 bases between them. This CDR3 contains 14 residues. Germline V lookup: CDR1 SGHTA, CDR2 FQGNSA. The CDR3 DNA sequence: TGTGCCAGCATCGAGGGAGAGACTGATTCACCCCTCCACTTT. Encoded protein: CASIEGETDSPLHF.

The table lists this clonotype with a few counts. Within a library made for alpha chains, this beta chain is off target, and its count is uninformative. This sequence joins TRBV11-2 and TRBJ1-6; 9 bases match TRBD1. This CDR3 is built from 17 residues. V was pared by 1 base and J by 10 bases, with 11 bases of the junction left unmatched. Germline loops: CDR1 SGHAT, CDR2 FQNNGV. The CDR3 DNA reads TGTGCCAGCAGCTTAGCCCCCCCGGGACAGGGAGAATCACCCCTCCACTTT. This codes for CASSLAPPGQGESPLHF.

Sample share makes this clonotype medium-sized. Found in a library prepared for alpha chains, this beta chain is an off-target read, and its abundance has little meaning. V is TRBV3-1 and J is TRBJ2-4; D possibly corresponds to TRBD2 (6 bases). Germline CDR1 and CDR2: LGHDT and YNNKEL (reference sequence). The CDR3 spans 16 residues. V was cut by 1 base and J by 3 bases, with 13 bases left in between. The CDR3 coding sequence is TGTGCCAGCAGCCAAGCGGCGGGGTGGAGCAAAAACATTCAGTACTTC. It codes for CASSQAAGWSKNIQYF.